This T cell receptor (beta chain) was sequenced during a study of T cell responses to AZD1222 COVID-19 vaccine. Points from the study as a whole: Only a handful of AZD1222 recipients were seropositive at baseline. No repertoire was sampled before or during the peak T cell response, only after it.

The data were produced by immunoSEQ multiplex PCR, yet TCRdb's version contains in-frame clones alone and is incomplete. The sample gives roughly 140,000 clones, around 88% of which show up once; about 3.7% is in the top ten. The CDR3 runs to 12 residues. Per germline, CDR1 MNHEY and CDR2 SVGAGI. Deletions cut 5 bases from V and 12 bases from J, with 17 bases between. This clone was detected only once. Its antigen remains unknown. The sequence derives from an adult in good health. The specimen comprised peripheral blood, sampled on day 0 of MenACWY control vaccination. The J gene is TRBJ2-7, the V gene TRBV6-5, with D possibly matching TRBD1 (6 bases). CDR3: CASSTSTGLWYF. The CDR3, as DNA: TGTGCCAGCAGTACCTCGACAGGCCTATGGTACTTC.